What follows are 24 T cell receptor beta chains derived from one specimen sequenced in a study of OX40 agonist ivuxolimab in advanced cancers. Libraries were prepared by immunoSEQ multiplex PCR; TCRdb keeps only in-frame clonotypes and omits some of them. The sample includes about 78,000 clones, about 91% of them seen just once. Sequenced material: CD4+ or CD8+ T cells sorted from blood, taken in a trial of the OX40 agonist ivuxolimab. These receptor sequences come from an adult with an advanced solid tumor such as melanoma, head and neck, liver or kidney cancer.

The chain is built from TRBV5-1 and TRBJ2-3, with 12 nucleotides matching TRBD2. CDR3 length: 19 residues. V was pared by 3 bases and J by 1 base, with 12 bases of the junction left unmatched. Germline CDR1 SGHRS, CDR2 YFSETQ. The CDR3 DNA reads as TGCGCCAGCAGCTCCGGACTAGCGGGGTCCTCGGCCCGCACAGATACGCAGTATTTT. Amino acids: CASSSGLAGSSARTDTQYF.

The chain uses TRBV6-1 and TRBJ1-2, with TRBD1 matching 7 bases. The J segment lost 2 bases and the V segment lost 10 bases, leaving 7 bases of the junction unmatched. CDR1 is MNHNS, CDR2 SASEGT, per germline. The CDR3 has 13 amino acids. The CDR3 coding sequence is TGTGCCACCCTACAGGGGCCAAACTATGGCTACACCTTC. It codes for CATLQGPNYGYTF.

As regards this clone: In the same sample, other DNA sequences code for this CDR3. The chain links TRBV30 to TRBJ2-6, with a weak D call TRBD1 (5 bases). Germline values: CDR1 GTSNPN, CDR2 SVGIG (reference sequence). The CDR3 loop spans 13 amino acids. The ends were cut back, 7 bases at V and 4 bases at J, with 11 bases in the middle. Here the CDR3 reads CAFSGWGANVLTF. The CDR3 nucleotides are TGTGCCTTCTCAGGGTGGGGGGCCAACGTCCTGACTTTC.

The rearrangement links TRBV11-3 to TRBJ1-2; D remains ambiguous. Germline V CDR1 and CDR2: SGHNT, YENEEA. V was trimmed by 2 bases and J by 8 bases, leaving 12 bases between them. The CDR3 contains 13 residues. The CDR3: CASSLNSAGGYTF. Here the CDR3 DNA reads TGTGCCAGCAGCTTAAACAGTGCCGGGGGCTACACCTTC. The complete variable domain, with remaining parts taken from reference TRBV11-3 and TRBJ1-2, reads EAGVVQSPRYKIIEKKQPVAFWCNPISGHNTLYWYLQNLGQGPELLIRYENEEAVDDSQLPKDRFSAERLKGVDSTLKIQPAELGDSAVYLCASSLNSAGGYTFGSGTRLTVV.

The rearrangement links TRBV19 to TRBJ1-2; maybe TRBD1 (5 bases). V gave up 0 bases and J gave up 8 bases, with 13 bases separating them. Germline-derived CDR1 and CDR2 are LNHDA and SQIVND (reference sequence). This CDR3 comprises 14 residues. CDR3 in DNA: TGTGCCAGTAGTATAGATTTTACAGGACCAGGCTACACCTTC. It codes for CASSIDFTGPGYTF. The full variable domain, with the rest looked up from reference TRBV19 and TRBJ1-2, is DGGITQSPKYLFRKEGQNVTLSCEQNLNHDAMYWYRQDPGQGLRLIYYSQIVNDFQKGDIAEGYSVSREKKESFPLTVTSAQKNPTAFYLCASSIDFTGPGYTFGSGTRLTVV.

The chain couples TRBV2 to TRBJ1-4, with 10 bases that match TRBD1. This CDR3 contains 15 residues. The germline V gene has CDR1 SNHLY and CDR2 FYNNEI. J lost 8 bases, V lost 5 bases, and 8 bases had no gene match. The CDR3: CASSTTGTGDEKLFF. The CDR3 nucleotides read TGTGCCAGCAGTACTACCGGGACAGGGGACGAAAAACTGTTTTTT.

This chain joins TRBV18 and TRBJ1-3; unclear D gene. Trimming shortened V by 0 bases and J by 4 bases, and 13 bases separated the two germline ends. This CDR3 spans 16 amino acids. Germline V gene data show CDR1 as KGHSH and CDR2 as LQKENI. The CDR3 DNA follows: TGTGCCAGCTCACCACCCTGGGGAACGGGAGGAAACACCATATATTTT. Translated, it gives CASSPPWGTGGNTIYF.

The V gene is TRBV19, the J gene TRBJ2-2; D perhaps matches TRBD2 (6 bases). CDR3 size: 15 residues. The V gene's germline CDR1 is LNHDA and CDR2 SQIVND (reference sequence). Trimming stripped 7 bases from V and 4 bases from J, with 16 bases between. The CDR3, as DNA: TGTGCCAGTACACCCCTGGCGGGGAGCACCGGGGAGCTGTTTTTT. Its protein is CASTPLAGSTGELFF.

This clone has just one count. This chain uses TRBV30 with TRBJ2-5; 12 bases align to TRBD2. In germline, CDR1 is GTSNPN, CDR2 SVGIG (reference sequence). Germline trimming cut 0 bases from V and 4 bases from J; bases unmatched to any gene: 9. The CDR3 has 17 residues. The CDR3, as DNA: TGTGCCTGGAGTGTATGGCTAGCGGGGGGGGTAGGAGAGACCCAGTACTTC. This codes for CAWSVWLAGGVGETQYF.

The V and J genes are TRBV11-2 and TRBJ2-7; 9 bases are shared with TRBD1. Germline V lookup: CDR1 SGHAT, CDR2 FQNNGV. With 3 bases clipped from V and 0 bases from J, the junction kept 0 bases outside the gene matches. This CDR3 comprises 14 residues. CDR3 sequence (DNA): TGTGCCAGCAGCTTGGACAGGGGCTCCTACGAGCAGTACTTC. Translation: CASSLDRGSYEQYF.

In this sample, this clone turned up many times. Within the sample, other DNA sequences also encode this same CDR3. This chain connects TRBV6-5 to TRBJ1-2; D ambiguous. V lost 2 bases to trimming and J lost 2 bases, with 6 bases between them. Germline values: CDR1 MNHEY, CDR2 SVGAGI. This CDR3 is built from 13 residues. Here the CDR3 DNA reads TGTGCCAGCAGTTACAGGCGGAACTATGGCTACACCTTC. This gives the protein CASSYRRNYGYTF.

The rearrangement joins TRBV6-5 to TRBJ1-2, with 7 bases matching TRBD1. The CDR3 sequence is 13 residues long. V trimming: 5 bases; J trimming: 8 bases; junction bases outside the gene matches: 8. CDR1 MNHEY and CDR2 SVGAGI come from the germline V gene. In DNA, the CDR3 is TGTGCCAGCAGTCGCCGACAGGGCGGGGGCTACACCTTC. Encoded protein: CASSRRQGGGYTF.

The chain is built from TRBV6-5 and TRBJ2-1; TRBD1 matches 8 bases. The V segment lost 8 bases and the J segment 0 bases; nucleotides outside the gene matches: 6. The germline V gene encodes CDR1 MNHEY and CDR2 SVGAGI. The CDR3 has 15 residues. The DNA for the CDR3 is TGTGCCAGCCGAAACACAGGGGGCTCCTACAATGAGCAGTTCTTC. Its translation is CASRNTGGSYNEQFF.

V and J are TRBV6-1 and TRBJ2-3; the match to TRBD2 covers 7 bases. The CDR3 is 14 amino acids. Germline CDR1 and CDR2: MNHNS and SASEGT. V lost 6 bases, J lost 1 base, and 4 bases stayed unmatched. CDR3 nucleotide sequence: TGTGCCAGCAGGAGACTAGCAGGCACAGATACGCAGTATTTT. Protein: CASRRLAGTDTQYF.

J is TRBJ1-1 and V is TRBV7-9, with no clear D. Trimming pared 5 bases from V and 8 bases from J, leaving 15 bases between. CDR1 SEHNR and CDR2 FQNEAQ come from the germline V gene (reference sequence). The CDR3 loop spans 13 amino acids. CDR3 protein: CASSLQPGREAFF. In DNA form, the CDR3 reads TGTGCCAGCAGCCTACAGCCCGGGAGGGAAGCTTTCTTT.

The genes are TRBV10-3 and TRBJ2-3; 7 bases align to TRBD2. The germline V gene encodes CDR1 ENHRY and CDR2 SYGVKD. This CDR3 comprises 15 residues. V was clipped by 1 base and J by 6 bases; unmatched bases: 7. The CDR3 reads CAISELAPGGDTQYF. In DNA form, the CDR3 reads TGTGCCATCAGTGAGTTGGCCCCCGGGGGGGATACGCAGTATTTT.

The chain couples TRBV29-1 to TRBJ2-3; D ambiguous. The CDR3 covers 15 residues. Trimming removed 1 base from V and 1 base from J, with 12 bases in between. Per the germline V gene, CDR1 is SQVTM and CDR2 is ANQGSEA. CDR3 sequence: CSVEGWDSGTDTQYF. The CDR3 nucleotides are TGCAGCGTTGAAGGGTGGGATTCGGGCACAGATACGCAGTATTTT.

Written as DNA, the CDR3 is TGTGCCAGTAGACCTATTACCTCCGGGACAGGGGCAAACTATGGCTACACCTTC. Residues: CASRPITSGTGANYGYTF. This chain connects TRBV19 to TRBJ1-2, with 10 bases fitting TRBD1. From germline, CDR1 is LNHDA and CDR2 SQIVND (reference sequence). The ends lost 6 bases at V and 2 bases at J; junction bases unmatched: 15. This CDR3 contains 18 residues.

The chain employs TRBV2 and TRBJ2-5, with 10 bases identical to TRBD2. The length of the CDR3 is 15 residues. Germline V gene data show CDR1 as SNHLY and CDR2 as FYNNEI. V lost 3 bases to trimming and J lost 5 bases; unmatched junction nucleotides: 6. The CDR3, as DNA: TGTGCCAGCAGTGATGCTAGCGGGGGTGGGGAGACCCAGTACTTC. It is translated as CASSDASGGGETQYF.

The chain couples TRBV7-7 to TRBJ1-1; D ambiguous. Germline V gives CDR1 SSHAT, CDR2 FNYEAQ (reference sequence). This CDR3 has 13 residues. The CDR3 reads CASGPMVGTEAFF. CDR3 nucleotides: TGTGCTAGCGGCCCCATGGTTGGGACTGAAGCTTTCTTT.

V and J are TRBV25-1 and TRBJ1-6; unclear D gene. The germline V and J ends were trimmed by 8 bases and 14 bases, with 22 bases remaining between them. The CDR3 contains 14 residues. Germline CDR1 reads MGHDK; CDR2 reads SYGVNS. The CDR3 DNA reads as TGTGCCAGCGGCAGGCCTGGCGGGAGGCCCACCCTCCACTTT. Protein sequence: CASGRPGGRPTLHF.

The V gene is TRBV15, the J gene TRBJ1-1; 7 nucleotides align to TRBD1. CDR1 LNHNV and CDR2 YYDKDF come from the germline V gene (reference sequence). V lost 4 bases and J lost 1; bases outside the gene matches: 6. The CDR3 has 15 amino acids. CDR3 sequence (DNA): TGTGCCACCAGCACCCGGAGGGGGCGGAACACTGAAGCTTTCTTT. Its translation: CATSTRRGRNTEAFF.

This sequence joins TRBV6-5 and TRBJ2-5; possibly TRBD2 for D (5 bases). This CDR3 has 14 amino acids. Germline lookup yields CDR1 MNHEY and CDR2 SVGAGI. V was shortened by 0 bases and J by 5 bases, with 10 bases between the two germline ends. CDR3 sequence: CASSYSRERETQYF. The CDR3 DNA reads TGTGCCAGCAGTTACTCGAGGGAAAGGGAGACCCAGTACTTC.

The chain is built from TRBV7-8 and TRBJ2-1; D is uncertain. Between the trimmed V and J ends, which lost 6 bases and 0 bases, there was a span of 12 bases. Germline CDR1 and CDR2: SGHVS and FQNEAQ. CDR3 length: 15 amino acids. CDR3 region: CASRFVSRSYNEQFF. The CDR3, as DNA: TGTGCCAGCAGATTTGTTAGCCGCTCCTACAATGAGCAGTTCTTC.